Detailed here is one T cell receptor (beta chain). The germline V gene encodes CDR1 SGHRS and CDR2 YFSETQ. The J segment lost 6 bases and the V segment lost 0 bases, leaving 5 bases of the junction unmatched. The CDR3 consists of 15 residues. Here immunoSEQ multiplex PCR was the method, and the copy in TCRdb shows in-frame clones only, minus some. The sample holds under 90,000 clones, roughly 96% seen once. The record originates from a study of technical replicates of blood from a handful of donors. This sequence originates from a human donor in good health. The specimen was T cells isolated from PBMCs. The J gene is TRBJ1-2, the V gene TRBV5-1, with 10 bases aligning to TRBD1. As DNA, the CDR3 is TGCGCCAGCAGCTTGGGGACAGGGGGGGAGGATGGCTACACCTTC. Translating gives CASSLGTGGEDGYTF.